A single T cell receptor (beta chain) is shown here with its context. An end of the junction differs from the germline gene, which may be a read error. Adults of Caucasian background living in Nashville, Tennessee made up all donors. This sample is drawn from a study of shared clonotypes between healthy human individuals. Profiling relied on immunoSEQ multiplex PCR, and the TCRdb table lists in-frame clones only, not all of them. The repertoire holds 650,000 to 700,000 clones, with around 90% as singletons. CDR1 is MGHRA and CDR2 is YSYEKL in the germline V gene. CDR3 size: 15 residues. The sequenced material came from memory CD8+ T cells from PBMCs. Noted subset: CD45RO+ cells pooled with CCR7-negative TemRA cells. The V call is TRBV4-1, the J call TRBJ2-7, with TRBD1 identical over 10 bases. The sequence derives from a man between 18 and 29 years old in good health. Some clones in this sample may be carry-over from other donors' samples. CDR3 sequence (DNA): TGCGCCAGCAGCCATGGGGACAGGGGCTCCCACGAGCAGTACTTC. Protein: CASSHGDRGSHEQYF.